Following are 27 T cell receptor beta chains from one sample sequenced in a study of response to subunit inactivated influenza vaccine. TCRdb re-derived calls from the RT-PCR reads in MiXCR, one entry per CDR3 protein. This sample yields 500,000 to 550,000 distinct CDR3 sequences, of which under 30% are seen a single time; approximately 2.9% belongs to the top ten. This sample was shared with a second study, whose subject was T cells expressing NK-cell markers. That paper states: The authors generated TCR beta cDNA through 5'RACE template switching with UMIs.

Sequenced material: CD4+ T cells sorted from PBMCs, taken about 12 days after vaccination. The receptors derive from a man aged 50 to 59 who received an inactivated influenza vaccine.

This clonotype was seen a few times. V is TRBV3-1 and J is TRBJ1-5; the match to TRBD1 covers 9 bases. V shed 5 bases and J 0 bases; nucleotides not matched to a gene: 17. The CDR3 consists of 20 residues. Germline V gene data show CDR1 as LGHDT and CDR2 as YNNKEL (reference sequence). The DNA for the CDR3 is TGTGCCAGCAGCTACCCGGCTCCGGACAGGGGTAAATATAGCAATCAGCCCCAGCATTTT. This sequence encodes CASSYPAPDRGKYSNQPQHF.

The table lists this clonotype with a count of one. The rearrangement joins TRBV3-1 to TRBJ2-2, with no clear D. The V end lost 1 base, the J end lost 8 bases, and 11 bases lay between the germline ends. The CDR3 has 14 residues. CDR1 LGHDT and CDR2 YNNKEL come from the germline V gene (reference sequence). CDR3 sequence (DNA): TGTGCCAGCAGCCAAGTCGATCTGGCGGGGGAGCTGTTTTTT. It encodes CASSQVDLAGELFF.

The chain employs TRBV7-8 and TRBJ1-4; D unclear. The CDR3 runs 15 residues. Trimming left V 1 base short and J 8 bases short, with 14 bases between. Germline-derived CDR1 and CDR2 are SGHVS and FQNEAQ. CDR3 sequence reads: CASSLGSAGGEKLFF. The CDR3 bases are TGTGCCAGCAGCTTAGGGTCAGCCGGCGGGGAAAAACTGTTTTTT.

The chain has TRBV3-1 and TRBJ2-1, with TRBD1 matching 9 bases. With V trimmed by 3 bases and J by 8 bases, 14 bases remained unmatched. Germline CDR1 reads LGHDT; CDR2 reads YNNKEL (reference sequence). This CDR3 has 17 residues. In DNA, the CDR3 is TGTGCCAGCAGCCACACAACAGGGGGCGGACTATATGATGAGCAGTTCTTC. Amino acids: CASSHTTGGGLYDEQFF.

To note about this clonotype: Since a much larger clone is just one base distant, this may be a read error. The rearrangement links TRBV25-1 to TRBJ2-7; 7 bases are shared with TRBD1. CDR1 and CDR2 (germline): MGHDK, SYGVNS. CDR3 length equals 13 residues. The DNA of the CDR3 is TGTGCCAGCTCGACAGGGTTCTCCTCCGAGCAGTACTTC. Amino acids: CASSTGFSSEQYF.

The chain is built from TRBV5-1 and TRBJ1-2; unclear D gene. The CDR3 consists of 13 residues. The germline CDR1 and CDR2 sequences are SGHRS and YFSETQ. V gave up 1 base and J gave up 6 bases, with 10 bases separating them. CDR3 protein: CASSLFGEDGYTF. The CDR3 DNA reads TGCGCCAGCAGCTTGTTCGGAGAGGATGGCTACACCTTC.

Only a few counts were recorded for this clonotype. The CDR3 DNA reads as TGTGCCAGCAGTTCCCCCACTAAGGGCTCACCCCTCCACTTT. It translates to CASSSPTKGSPLHF. The chain carries TRBV12-3 or TRBV12-4 and TRBJ1-6; D is undetermined. The CDR3 loop spans 14 amino acids. Between the trimmed V and J ends, which lost 4 bases and 10 bases, there was a span of 14 bases.

The chain links TRBV7-2 to TRBJ2-3; perhaps TRBD2 as D (5 bases). The germline V and J ends were trimmed by 6 bases and 2 bases, with 18 bases remaining between them. Germline V gene data show CDR1 as SGHTA and CDR2 as FQGNSA. The CDR3 runs to 16 residues. CDR3 region: CASRRSLAFPTDTQYF. The CDR3 bases are TGTGCCAGCAGGAGATCCCTAGCATTCCCCACAGATACGCAGTATTTT.

This clonotype was recorded many times. The gene calls are TRBV3-1 and TRBJ2-6; 9 nucleotides agree with TRBD1. This CDR3 has 17 residues. Looked up from germline, CDR1 is LGHDT and CDR2 is YNNKEL (reference sequence). V was pared by 1 base and J by 2 bases, with 3 bases of the junction left unmatched. CDR3 protein: CASSQGTGVAGANVLTF. CDR3 sequence (DNA): TGTGCCAGCAGCCAAGGGACAGGGGTTGCTGGGGCCAACGTCCTGACTTTC.

The V and J genes are TRBV18 and TRBJ1-1; tentative D call: TRBD1 (5 bases). Trimming took 3 bases from V and 5 from J, leaving 10 bases between them. This CDR3 comprises 13 residues. The germline V gene encodes CDR1 KGHSH and CDR2 LQKENI. The CDR3 DNA reads TGTGCCAGCTCACCCGGGGCAGAAACTGAAGCTTTCTTT. The encoded protein is CASSPGAETEAFF.

The chain links TRBV7-9 to TRBJ1-2; 7 bases map to TRBD1. The CDR3 has 14 amino acids. V was clipped by 4 bases and J by 5 bases; unmatched bases: 7. Germline CDR1 SEHNR, CDR2 FQNEAQ (reference sequence). The CDR3 coding sequence is TGTGCCAGCAGCTACGGGACAGTCCCTTATGGCTACACCTTC. Translation: CASSYGTVPYGYTF.

This clonotype was seen more than once but under ten times. This chain links TRBV14 with TRBJ1-1, with D hard to call. The CDR3 has 14 residues. V was pared by 8 bases and J by 0 bases, with 13 bases between. The V gene's germline CDR1 is SGHDN and CDR2 FVKESK. In nucleotides, the CDR3 is TGTGCCAGCGTACCGAAAGTAATGAACACTGAAGCTTTCTTT. It yields the protein CASVPKVMNTEAFF.

This clonotype has a count of ten or more. The rearrangement links TRBV5-6 to TRBJ2-2; 7 nucleotides match TRBD1. The CDR3 is 18 residues long. With 4 bases clipped from V and 5 bases from J, the junction kept 17 bases outside the gene matches. Looked up from germline, CDR1 is SGHDT and CDR2 is YYEEEE. Written as DNA, the CDR3 is TGTGCCAGCAGCCTCCTACGATCGCACAGGGGAAAGACCGGGGAGCTGTTTTTT. Translation gives CASSLLRSHRGKTGELFF.

The CDR3 nucleotides read TGTGCCAGCAGTCGGTGGAATGAGCAGTTCTTC. Translating gives CASSRWNEQFF. V is TRBV3-1 and J is TRBJ2-1; no reliable D call. This CDR3 contains 11 residues. CDR1 and CDR2 from the germline V gene are LGHDT and YNNKEL (reference sequence). V was clipped by 6 bases and J by 7 bases, with 7 bases between them.

This clonotype was counted a few times. The J gene is TRBJ2-3, the V gene TRBV4-1; D may be TRBD2 (5 bases). The CDR3 runs to 15 residues. Per germline, CDR1 MGHRA and CDR2 YSYEKL. V was trimmed by 1 base and J by 3 bases, leaving 11 bases between them. CDR3 sequence: CASSQAGIGTDTQYF. The CDR3 DNA sequence: TGCGCCAGCAGCCAAGCGGGGATTGGAACAGATACGCAGTATTTT.

This rearrangement joins TRBV6-2 or TRBV6-3 to TRBJ2-2; D remains ambiguous. Germline V lookup: CDR1 MNHEY, CDR2 SVGEGT. This CDR3 region has 14 residues. Trimming took 5 bases from V and 5 from J, leaving 12 bases between them. The DNA for the CDR3 is TGTGCCAGCAGTCCCGACTCCAAAACCGGGGAGCTGTTTTTT. It translates to CASSPDSKTGELFF.

This chain connects TRBV2 to TRBJ2-7; 10 bases map to TRBD1. The CDR3 has 14 amino acids. Germline V CDR1 and CDR2: SNHLY, FYNNEI. V lost 6 bases and J lost 2; bases outside the gene matches: 4. The CDR3 spells CASSVGQGTYEQYF. The CDR3 DNA is TGTGCCAGCAGCGTGGGACAGGGGACCTACGAGCAGTACTTC.

This clonotype was detected ten times or more. This chain joins TRBV29-1 and TRBJ2-7; the match to TRBD1 covers 7 bases. CDR1 SQVTM and CDR2 ANQGSEA come from the germline V gene. The CDR3 has 13 residues. Trimming took 3 bases from V and 2 from J; bases not matched to a gene: 4. CDR3 nucleotide sequence: TGCAGCGTTGAGGGACAGAAAACCTACGAGCAGTACTTC. This translates into CSVEGQKTYEQYF.

This clonotype was picked up a small number of times. V and J are TRBV29-1 and TRBJ1-2; the match to TRBD1 covers 7 bases. The V gene end was trimmed by 4 bases and the J gene end by 7 bases; junction bases not matched to a gene: 9. CDR3 size: 13 residues. CDR1 is SQVTM and CDR2 is ANQGSEA in the germline V gene. The CDR3 region has the DNA TGCAGCGTTGGGGTTGGACAGGATAGTGGCTACACCTTC. Its translation is CSVGVGQDSGYTF.

V usage is TRBV19 and J usage is TRBJ1-2; D is undetermined. CDR1 and CDR2 (germline): LNHDA, SQIVND (reference sequence). The CDR3 totals 17 residues. Trimming pared 5 bases from V and 0 bases from J, leaving 19 bases between. The DNA for the CDR3 is TGTGCCAGTAGTCGCTTCGAGGACCCCCTCGCTAACTATGGCTACACCTTC. Translation: CASSRFEDPLANYGYTF.

This clonotype was picked up a small number of times. The chain employs TRBV5-1 and TRBJ1-1; D is uncertain. The germline V gene encodes CDR1 SGHRS and CDR2 YFSETQ. CDR3 length: 15 amino acids. Trimming removed 0 bases at V and 3 bases at J, with 12 bases between. The CDR3 sequence: CASSLDLGFYTEAFF. The CDR3 bases are TGCGCCAGCAGCTTGGATTTGGGGTTTTACACTGAAGCTTTCTTT.

V usage is TRBV6-2 or TRBV6-3 and J usage is TRBJ1-3; a weak D match, TRBD1 (5 bases). Germline V gene lookup returns CDR1 MNHEY and CDR2 SVGEGT. This CDR3 is built from 15 residues. Trimming took 7 bases from V and 0 from J, leaving 13 bases between them. CDR3 DNA sequence: TGTGCCAGCAACCAGCGTGGGGGCTCTGGAAACACCATATATTTT. Its protein is CASNQRGGSGNTIYF.

The chain carries TRBV11-2 and TRBJ2-3; D is possibly TRBD1 (5 bases). The CDR3 is made up of 14 amino acids. Trimming removed 3 bases from V and 6 bases from J, with 13 bases in between. The germline gives CDR1 SGHAT, CDR2 FQNNGV. CDR3: CASSFAQGGDTQYF. Here the CDR3 DNA reads TGTGCCAGCAGCTTTGCTCAGGGCGGTGATACGCAGTATTTT.

This clonotype was observed a few times. This rearrangement joins TRBV9 to TRBJ2-2, with 13 bases that match TRBD2. Germline-derived CDR1 and CDR2 are SGDLS and YYNGEE. Trimming took 2 bases from V and 4 from J; bases not matched to a gene: 2. The CDR3 covers 16 residues. The CDR3 DNA reads TGTGCCAGCAGCGTGACTAGCGGGAGGTTCACCGGGGAGCTGTTTTTT. This codes for CASSVTSGRFTGELFF.

CDR3 residues: CASSLLAAGLNEQFF. The CDR3 nucleotides are TGCGCCAGCAGCTTGTTGGCGGCGGGGCTCAATGAGCAGTTCTTC. The genes are TRBV5-1 and TRBJ2-1, with D maybe TRBD2 (6 bases). Germline-derived CDR1 and CDR2 are SGHRS and YFSETQ. The CDR3 has 15 residues. Trimming pared 1 base from V and 6 bases from J, leaving 14 bases between.

The sample holds a few counts of this clonotype. The chain recombines TRBV20-1 with TRBJ1-1; D might be TRBD1 (5 bases). The V end was cut by 3 bases, the J end by 10 bases, with 18 bases between. Per germline, CDR1 DFQATT and CDR2 SNEGSKA (reference sequence). There are 13 residues in the CDR3. The CDR3 DNA reads as TGCAGTGCTAGTCCTCCGGGACCTAGGGCAGCTTTCTTT. It encodes CSASPPGPRAAFF.

V is TRBV28 and J is TRBJ1-1, with a weak D call TRBD1 (5 bases). Germline V gives CDR1 MDHEN, CDR2 SYDVKM. V dropped 7 bases and J dropped 0 bases, with 9 bases sitting between them. CDR3 length: 13 amino acids. This CDR3 is CASNGDLNTEAFF. The CDR3 DNA reads as TGTGCCAGCAATGGGGACCTGAACACTGAAGCTTTCTTT.